This TCR beta chain comes out of a study of OX40 agonist ivuxolimab in advanced cancers. Overall study: A partial response was reached by three patients: one with hepatocellular carcinoma and two with cutaneous melanoma. Study conclusions and caveats: Among some nonresponders, normalized T-cell clonal expansion was also low. CD8+ T cells were the subset that, on average, had more expanded clones than CD4+.

Comment on this clone: Its antigen remains unknown.

With baseline, cycle 4 day 1, and cycle 7 day 1 as timepoints, blood was sampled. CDR3 size: 14 residues. The V and J ends lost 0 bases and 4 bases respectively, with 12 bases between them. Germline loops: CDR1 GTSNPN, CDR2 SVGIG (reference sequence). Assay: immunoSEQ multiplex PCR; the TCRdb copy retains only in-frame clones and omits some. Counted here are approximately 52,000 clones, 70% to 85% occurring once; the ten biggest clones make up roughly 1.1%. The source is an adult with an advanced solid tumor such as melanoma, head and neck, liver or kidney cancer. The rearrangement links TRBV30 to TRBJ1-2, with TRBD1 as a possible D gene (5 bases). The sequencing used CD4+ or CD8+ T cells sorted from blood, collected in a trial of the OX40 agonist ivuxolimab. CDR3 loop: CAWSVKGIAYGYTF. The CDR3 bases are TGTGCCTGGAGTGTAAAGGGGATAGCCTATGGCTACACCTTC.